The rows below give T cell receptor beta chains drawn from one sample of a study of cytomegalovirus exposure and HLA in healthy donors. Produced via immunoSEQ multiplex PCR; TCRdb's table is partial and in-frame only. The data show roughly 140,000 clones, around three quarters seen once. Specimen: PBMCs. The receptors shown here come from a man in his forties in good health and CMV-seropositive. Each CDR3 is given with its conserved first and last residue. The D gene is left open where the match is weak. A row's size may be missing; if present it is once, few, many or a size class.

-	-	TRBV5-4	TRBJ2-6	CASSLDGAPLSGANVLTF	TGTGCCAGCAGCTTGGATGGGGCCCCACTCTCTGGGGCCAACGTCCTGACTTTC
few	-	TRBV30	TRBJ1-3	CAWALGGRNTIYF	TGTGCCTGGGCCCTGGGGGGGAGAAACACCATATATTTT
-	-	TRBV27	TRBJ1-1	CASSLPGLGRTEAFF	TGTGCCAGCAGTTTGCCGGGACTTGGTCGTACTGAAGCTTTCTTT
-	TRBD2	TRBV30	TRBJ2-1	CAWSRGLGRGLYNEQFF	TGTGCCTGGAGTAGAGGGCTTGGGAGGGGCTTATACAATGAGCAGTTCTTC
few	-	TRBV5-1	TRBJ1-4	CASSPDGSGDEKLFF	TGCGCCAGCAGCCCTGACGGGTCAGGGGATGAAAAACTGTTTTTT
-	-	TRBV18	TRBJ1-4	CASSRTTGPATNEKLFF	TGTGCCAGCTCACGTACCACAGGACCCGCAACTAATGAAAAACTGTTTTTT
few	-	TRBV19	TRBJ2-7	CASSLGQSTYEQYF	TGTGCCAGTAGTCTAGGACAGTCCACCTACGAGCAGTACTTC
-	TRBD1	TRBV27	TRBJ1-2	CASSSQGQDGYTF	TGTGCCAGCAGTTCCCAGGGACAGGATGGCTACACCTTC
-	TRBD2	TRBV7-9	TRBJ2-2	CASSSERGFTGELFF	TGTGCCAGCAGCTCAGAGCGGGGATTCACCGGGGAGCTGTTTTTT
once	TRBD1	TRBV6-5	TRBJ2-1	CASSRDSHEQFF	TGTGCCAGCAGTCGGGACAGCCATGAGCAGTTCTTC
-	TRBD2	TRBV11-3	TRBJ2-1	CASSYGSPGLAGVRYNEQFF	TGTGCCAGCAGCTACGGGTCCCCGGGACTAGCGGGAGTAAGGTACAATGAGCAGTTCTTC
-	-	TRBV4-2	TRBJ2-5	CASSQGLGQETQYF	TGTGCCAGCAGCCAGGGACTGGGACAAGAGACCCAGTACTTC
-	-	TRBV4-3	TRBJ2-7	CASSQEASRGTYEQYF	TGCGCCAGCAGCCAAGAGGCCAGTCGGGGGACCTACGAGCAGTACTTC
-	TRBD1	TRBV5-1	TRBJ2-3	CASSLVTGGIADTQYF	TGCGCCAGCAGCTTGGTGACAGGGGGTATAGCAGATACGCAGTATTTT
few	-	TRBV14	TRBJ2-5	CASSPSEGYQETQYF	TGTGCCAGCAGCCCCAGCGAGGGTTACCAAGAGACCCAGTACTTC
-	TRBD1	TRBV13	TRBJ1-1	CASSFRTGGENTEAFF	TGTGCCAGCAGCTTCCGGACAGGGGGAGAAAACACTGAAGCTTTCTTT
-	-	TRBV7-8	TRBJ2-7	CASSLLAGPKAYEQYF	TGTGCCAGCAGCCTTCTGGCGGGACCCAAGGCCTACGAGCAGTACTTC
-	-	TRBV6-1	TRBJ1-3	CASSVGDRLSSGNTIYF	TGTGCCAGCAGTGTAGGAGACAGACTGTCCTCTGGAAACACCATATATTTT
-	TRBD2	TRBV5-1	TRBJ2-5	CASSLDGWTSGGPGGTQYF	TGCGCCAGCAGCTTGGATGGTTGGACTAGCGGGGGCCCGGGGGGGACCCAGTACTTC
-	TRBD1	TRBV18	TRBJ1-5	CASAEGQGMGQPQHF	TGTGCCAGCGCTGAGGGACAGGGGATGGGTCAGCCCCAGCATTTT
-	TRBD1	TRBV18	TRBJ1-1	CASSDRGQGTEAFF	TGTGCCAGCTCGGATAGGGGGCAGGGCACTGAAGCTTTCTTT
-	-	TRBV5-1	TRBJ2-5	CASSLAGGGSMETQYF	TGCGCCAGCAGCTTGGCCGGGGGCGGGAGCATGGAGACCCAGTACTTC
-	-	TRBV6-4	TRBJ2-3	CASSPTAAGSSTDTQYF	TGTGCCAGCAGTCCCACCGCAGCGGGTTCTAGCACAGATACGCAGTATTTT
-	-	TRBV19	TRBJ2-7	CASTQGPGYYEQYF	TGTGCCAGTACCCAAGGCCCAGGGTACTACGAGCAGTACTTC
-	TRBD1	TRBV7-6	TRBJ1-1	CASSLSQGGLVAEAFF	TGTGCCAGCAGCTTATCTCAGGGGGGTTTGGTGGCTGAAGCTTTCTTT
-	TRBD1	TRBV15	TRBJ2-7	CATSRDRDRVREQYF	TGTGCCACCAGCAGAGATCGGGACAGGGTCCGCGAGCAGTACTTC
-	-	TRBV27	TRBJ2-6	CASSLYGNSGANVLTF	TGTGCCAGCAGTTTATATGGCAACTCTGGGGCCAACGTCCTGACTTTC
once	-	TRBV19	TRBJ1-2	CASSLGRSYGYTF	TGTGCCAGTAGCCTGGGGAGAAGCTATGGCTACACCTTC
-	TRBD1	TRBV5-6	TRBJ1-1	CASSGQGRYTEAFF	TGTGCCAGCAGCGGACAGGGTCGGTATACTGAAGCTTTCTTT
-	TRBD1	TRBV27	TRBJ2-6	CASSYRGGANVLTF	TGTGCCAGCAGTTACAGGGGTGGGGCCAACGTCCTGACTTTC
-	TRBD1	TRBV5-4	TRBJ2-6	CASSPGQGEAGANVLTF	TGTGCCAGCAGCCCTGGACAGGGGGAAGCTGGGGCCAACGTCCTGACTTTC
-	TRBD1	TRBV5-1	TRBJ1-2	CASSTDRGTNYGYTF	TGCGCCAGCAGCACGGACAGGGGAACAAACTATGGCTACACCTTC
-	-	TRBV5-1	TRBJ1-3	CASSLASSSGNTIYF	TGCGCCAGCAGCTTAGCTTCTAGCTCTGGAAACACCATATATTTT
few	-	TRBV6-4	TRBJ2-5	CASLPGGTPDFLEQYF	TGTGCCAGCCTTCCGGGTGGGACACCTGATTTTTTAGAGCAGTACTTC
-	TRBD2	TRBV5-4	TRBJ2-7	CASSLELAGADEQYF	TGTGCCAGCAGCTTGGAACTAGCGGGAGCTGACGAGCAGTACTTC
-	-	TRBV28	TRBJ2-7	CASSYSHYEQYF	TGTGCCAGCAGTTATTCCCACTACGAGCAGTACTTC
-	TRBD1	TRBV11-2	TRBJ2-7	CASSLGWGTGTYEQYF	TGTGCCAGCAGCTTAGGATGGGGGACAGGGACCTACGAGCAGTACTTC
-	-	TRBV19	TRBJ1-1	CASSIPSGSEAFF	TGTGCCAGTAGTATCCCCTCGGGGTCTGAAGCTTTCTTT
few	-	TRBV5-6	TRBJ2-1	CASSLGSSSYNEQFF	TGTGCCAGCAGCTTAGGGAGTAGCTCCTACAATGAGCAGTTCTTC
-	TRBD1	TRBV27	TRBJ1-1	CASSFTGTGARNWVTEAFF	TGTGCCAGCAGTTTCACCGGGACAGGGGCGCGAAATTGGGTCACTGAAGCTTTCTTT
-	TRBD2	TRBV7-3	TRBJ2-5	CASSRTSGPSETQYF	TGTGCCAGCAGCCGGACTAGCGGCCCGTCAGAGACCCAGTACTTC
-	-	TRBV27	TRBJ1-6	CASSLPQNSYNSPLHF	TGTGCCAGCAGTTTACCCCAAAACTCCTATAATTCACCCCTCCACTTT
-	TRBD1	TRBV4-1	TRBJ1-6	CASSQVQGSSYNSPLHF	TGCGCCAGCAGCCAAGTACAGGGGAGCTCCTATAATTCACCCCTCCACTTT
-	-	TRBV15	TRBJ1-1	CATSTLGGPEAFF	TGTGCCACCAGCACTCTGGGAGGGCCTGAAGCTTTCTTT
-	-	TRBV5-1	TRBJ2-2	CASSFGPGNTGELFF	TGCGCCAGCAGCTTTGGTCCAGGAAACACCGGGGAGCTGTTTTTT